Listed below are T cell receptor beta chains from one sample, sequenced in a study of blood T cell repertoires in COVID-19. Measured with immunoSEQ multiplex PCR; TCRdb has only the in-frame clones, and not every one. The sample lists more than 100,000 clones; 84% were seen once. Specimen: peripheral blood. The receptors were sampled from a man aged 60 to 69 with acute or convalescent COVID-19. Both conserved end residues are part of each CDR3. The D gene is left open where the match is weak. Expanded clones are given a class, and other clones once, few, many or no size at all.

>TRBJ1-2|TRBD1|.|TRBV27
TGTGCCAGCAGTGGGGGACAGGGAACGATCGGCTACACCTTC
CASSGGQGTIGYTF
>TRBJ2-2|.|.|TRBV30
TGTGCCTTCCTATTCCGCGGGGAGCTGTTTTTT
CAFLFRGELFF
>TRBJ2-6|.|.|TRBV6-5
TGTGCCAGCAGTTACGCCCGTAGCTCTGGGGCCAACGTCCTGACTTTC
CASSYARSSGANVLTF
>TRBJ2-7|.|.|TRBV20-1
TGCAGTGCTAGTGTCTCACACTCCTACGAGCAGTACTTC
CSASVSHSYEQYF
>TRBJ1-2|.|.|TRBV5-6
TGTGCCAGCAGTCGGGGGGCCAACGGAGGCTACACCTTC
CASSRGANGGYTF
>TRBJ2-3|TRBD1|.|TRBV19
TGTGCCAGTAGTTTCGCGGGGACAGGGGGCTTGGATACGCAGTATTTT
CASSFAGTGGLDTQYF
>TRBJ2-7|TRBD1|.|TRBV19
TGTGCCAGTACCGACAGGGGGCGCTACGAGCAGTACTTC
CASTDRGRYEQYF
>TRBJ2-7|TRBD1|.|TRBV29-1
TGCAGCGCCGTAGGGACAGGGGCCTACGAGCAGTACTTC
CSAVGTGAYEQYF
>TRBJ2-7|.|once|TRBV5-1
TGCGCCAGCAGCTTTTTGACAGGGAGGACCTACGAGCAGTACTTC
CASSFLTGRTYEQYF
>TRBJ1-2|.|.|TRBV15
TGTGCCACCAGCAGAGATGAGTGGGGCTACACCTTC
CATSRDEWGYTF
>TRBJ1-3|.|.|TRBV5-1
TGCGCCAGCAGCAGCCTCCGGGACAACGGAAACACCATATATTTT
CASSSLRDNGNTIYF
>TRBJ1-2|.|.|TRBV5-8
TGTGCCAGCAGCTTGAGAGGGTATGGCTACACCTTC
CASSLRGYGYTF
>TRBJ1-6|.|.|TRBV23-1
TGCGCCAGCCGAGGCCTTGAGGTGCAGGGGATTATGAGCTCCTATAATTCACCCCTCCACTTT
CASRGLEVQGIMSSYNSPLHF
>TRBJ2-1|TRBD2|.|TRBV19
TGTGCCAGTAGTATTACTAGCGGGGGCGCTTACAATGAGCAGTTCTTC
CASSITSGGAYNEQFF
>TRBJ2-6|.|.|TRBV27
TGTGCCAGCAGTTCCGTCTCTGGGGCCAACGTCCTGACTTTC
CASSSVSGANVLTF
>TRBJ2-7|TRBD2|.|TRBV7-7
TGTGCCAGCAGCGCCGCTAGCGGCAACGAGCAGTACTTC
CASSAASGNEQYF
>TRBJ2-7|TRBD1|.|TRBV29-1
TGCAGCGCAAGAATAGGGACAGAATACGAGCAGTACTTC
CSARIGTEYEQYF
>TRBJ1-6|.|.|TRBV27
TGTGCCAGCAGTTTCTTCCGGGGGGCGAACGGATCACCCCTCCACTTT
CASSFFRGANGSPLHF
>TRBJ2-7|.|.|TRBV15
TGTGCCACCAGCACCGACAGTCAAGGGCAGTACTTC
CATSTDSQGQYF
>TRBJ1-4|TRBD1|.|TRBV5-1
TGCGCCAGCAGACCCGGGACAGGGGAAGGTGAAAAACTGTTTTTT
CASRPGTGEGEKLFF
>TRBJ1-1|.|few|TRBV15
TGTGCCACCAGCATCACCCCTACAGGGAACACTGAAGCTTTCTTT
CATSITPTGNTEAFF